The 15 T cell receptor beta chains presented below share a single source sample, sequenced in a study of T-cell memory formation after mild COVID-19. TCRdb fed the 5' RACE reads into MiXCR, producing one record per CDR3 protein. The data contain hundreds of thousands of distinct CDR3 sequences, 15% to 20% of them seen just once; the ten biggest clones take up approximately 25%. Material: PBMCs or a T cell subset sorted from them (not recorded which). The receptor set was obtained from a man younger than 35 who had mild COVID-19 (a few samples of this study predate the infection). Cell type and time point are not known.

In its sample, this clonotype was seen a few times. The chain couples TRBV7-8 to TRBJ2-3; TRBD2 aligns across 11 bases. This CDR3 has 18 residues. With V trimmed by 4 bases and J by 0 bases, 9 bases remained unmatched. Germline V lookup: CDR1 SGHVS, CDR2 FQNEAQ. The chain's CDR3 is CASSWPGTSGASTDTQYF. The CDR3 DNA reads TGTGCCAGCAGCTGGCCCGGGACTAGCGGAGCTAGCACAGATACGCAGTATTTT.

This chain joins TRBV27 and TRBJ2-3; D gene unclear. The CDR3 covers 14 residues. Trimming pared 8 bases from V and 1 base from J, leaving 13 bases between. The germline CDR1 and CDR2 sequences are MNHEY and SMNVEV (reference sequence). In nucleotides, the CDR3 is TGTGCCAGCTCTCCGGCGGTGGGCACAGATACGCAGTATTTT. Translation gives CASSPAVGTDTQYF.

This clonotype has just a few counts. The chain combines TRBV20-1 with TRBJ1-2, with D possibly matching TRBD1 (5 bases). The CDR3 is 13 residues long. Germline V gene data show CDR1 as DFQATT and CDR2 as SNEGSKA (reference sequence). With 5 bases removed from V and 4 bases from J, the gap between germline ends came to 14 bases. CDR3 sequence: CSAGAAGIYGYTF. In nucleotides, the CDR3 is TGCAGTGCTGGGGCCGCAGGGATCTATGGCTACACCTTC.

This clonotype was observed a few times. This chain joins TRBV7-8 and TRBJ2-5; the match to TRBD2 covers 8 bases. Trimming at V came to 8 bases and at J to 4 bases, leaving 6 bases not matched to a gene. Per the germline V gene, CDR1 is SGHVS and CDR2 is FQNEAQ. CDR3 length: 13 residues. CDR3 bases: TGTGCCAGCGGAACCGGGACTAGAGAGACCCAGTACTTC. It translates to CASGTGTRETQYF.

This clonotype has only a few counts. This rearrangement joins TRBV18 to TRBJ2-7; a weak D match, TRBD2 (7 bases). V lost 2 bases, J lost 4 bases, and 15 bases lay in between. This CDR3 contains 15 residues. Germline assignment: CDR1 KGHSH and CDR2 LQKENI. CDR3 loop: CASSPSGASGYEQYV. The CDR3 region has the DNA TGTGCCAGCTCACCATCGGGGGCTAGCGGTTACGAGCAGTACGTC.

The J gene is TRBJ2-7, the V gene TRBV27; no reliable D call. The V gene's germline CDR1 is MNHEY and CDR2 SMNVEV (reference sequence). The CDR3 sequence is 14 residues long. V shed 6 bases and J shed 0 bases, with 12 bases lying between them. CDR3 loop: CASRRDWSSYEQYV. The CDR3 DNA sequence: TGTGCCAGCAGGAGAGACTGGAGCTCCTACGAGCAGTACGTC.

This sequence joins TRBV20-1 and TRBJ2-3; 9 bases agree with TRBD2. With V trimmed by 7 bases and J by 0 bases, 5 bases remained unmatched. From germline, CDR1 is DFQATT and CDR2 SNEGSKA (reference sequence). The CDR3 is 14 residues long. Here the CDR3 DNA reads TGCAGTGGATTAAGCGGGGGGAGCACAGATACGCAGTATTTT. This encodes CSGLSGGSTDTQYF.

This clonotype was picked up a small number of times. The chain has TRBV7-8 and TRBJ2-7, with 7 bases identical to TRBD1. This CDR3 has 13 amino acids. Per germline, CDR1 SGHVS and CDR2 FQNEAQ. J was trimmed by 6 bases and V by 1 base; bases with no gene match: 3. CDR3 protein: CASSLGQGVEQYV. CDR3 bases: TGTGCCAGCAGCTTAGGACAGGGAGTCGAGCAGTACGTC.

J is TRBJ1-1 and V is TRBV4-1, with TRBD1 as a possible D gene (5 bases). Per germline, CDR1 MGHRA and CDR2 YSYEKL. V lost 0 bases, J lost 10 bases, and 12 bases lay in between. This CDR3 has 13 residues. The CDR3 loop reads CASSQDTGRPAFF. The CDR3, as DNA: TGCGCCAGCAGCCAAGATACGGGACGGCCAGCTTTCTTT.

This clonotype was picked up a small number of times. This rearrangement joins TRBV20-1 to TRBJ1-5, with D unclear. The CDR3 runs 14 residues. From germline, CDR1 is DFQATT and CDR2 SNEGSKA (reference sequence). The ends were cut back, 3 bases at V and 3 bases at J, with 12 bases in the middle. CDR3 in amino acids: CSASILTNNQPQHF. The DNA of the CDR3 is TGCAGTGCTAGTATCCTTACCAACAATCAGCCCCAGCATTTT.

This clonotype was counted between two and nine times. This rearrangement joins TRBV5-1 to TRBJ2-2; D may be TRBD1 or TRBD2 (5 bases each). From germline, CDR1 is SGHRS and CDR2 YFSETQ. V was trimmed by 4 bases and J by 4 bases, leaving 14 bases between them. There are 15 residues in the CDR3. CDR3: CASSPAWGITGELFF. In nucleotides, the CDR3 is TGCGCCAGCAGCCCGGCGTGGGGGATCACCGGGGAGCTGTTTTTT. The full variable domain, completed using reference TRBV5-1 and TRBJ2-2, is KAGVTQTPRYLIKTRGQQVTLSCSPISGHRSVSWYQQTPGQGLQFLFEYFSETQRNKGNFPGRFSGRQFSNSRSEMNVSTLELGDSALYLCASSPAWGITGELFFGEGSRLTVL.

This clonotype turned up a few times. This rearrangement joins TRBV25-1 to TRBJ2-3; D could derive from TRBD1 or TRBD2 (5 bases each). Trimming cost V 3 bases and J 5 bases, with 9 bases left between them. CDR3 length equals 13 residues. Germline CDR1 reads MGHDK; CDR2 reads SYGVNS. CDR3 coding DNA: TGTGCCAGCAGTGATGGGGCGGGAGATACGCAGTATTTT. Its translation: CASSDGAGDTQYF.

This chain connects TRBV7-2 to TRBJ2-7; D perhaps matches TRBD2 (6 bases). The CDR3 consists of 12 residues. Trimming removed 5 bases from V and 6 bases from J, with 11 bases in between. Germline lookup yields CDR1 SGHTA and CDR2 FQGNSA. As DNA, the CDR3 is TGTGCCAGCAGCAACCCCGGGGGCGAGCAGTACGTC. Amino acid sequence: CASSNPGGEQYV.

This chain uses TRBV4-1 with TRBJ2-6; D is possibly TRBD1 (6 bases). The CDR3 has 18 amino acids. Trimming took 2 bases from V and 3 from J, leaving 17 bases between them. CDR1 is MGHRA, CDR2 YSYEKL, per germline. The CDR3 coding sequence is TGCGCCAGCAGCCAATCCGGGTCAGGGGATGTTGGGGCCAACGTCCTGACTTTC. Amino acid sequence: CASSQSGSGDVGANVLTF.

This rearrangement joins TRBV5-1 to TRBJ1-1; TRBD1 aligns across 8 bases. After removal of 5 bases from V and 3 bases from J, the junction contained 6 bases not matched to a gene. Per the germline V gene, CDR1 is SGHRS and CDR2 is YFSETQ. This CDR3 contains 14 residues. CDR3 DNA sequence: TGCGCCAGCAGGGACGGACAGGGTGACACTGAAGCTTTCTTT. Protein sequence: CASRDGQGDTEAFF.